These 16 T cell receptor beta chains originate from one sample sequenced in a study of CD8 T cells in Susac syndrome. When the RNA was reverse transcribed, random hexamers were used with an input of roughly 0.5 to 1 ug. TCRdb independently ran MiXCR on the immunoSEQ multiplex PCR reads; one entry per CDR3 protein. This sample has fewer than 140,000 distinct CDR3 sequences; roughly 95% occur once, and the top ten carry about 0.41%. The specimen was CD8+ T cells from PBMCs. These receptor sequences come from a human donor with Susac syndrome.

For the CDR3, the DNA is TGCAGCGTTGAAGACGCCGGGACAAAGGCCGGGGAGCTGTTTTTT. Encoded protein: CSVEDAGTKAGELFF. The chain links TRBV29-1 to TRBJ2-2; TRBD1 might be the D (6 bases). The CDR3 covers 15 residues. Trimming took 0 bases from V and 6 from J, leaving 14 bases between them. The V gene's germline CDR1 is SQVTM and CDR2 ANQGSEA.

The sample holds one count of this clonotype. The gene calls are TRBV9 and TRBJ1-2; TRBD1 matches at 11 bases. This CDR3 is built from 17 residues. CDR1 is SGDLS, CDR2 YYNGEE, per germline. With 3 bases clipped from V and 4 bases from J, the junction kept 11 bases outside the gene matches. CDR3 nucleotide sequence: TGTGCCAGCAGCGCCGCGGGACAGGGGGAGGATACCTATGGCTACACCTTC. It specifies CASSAAGQGEDTYGYTF.

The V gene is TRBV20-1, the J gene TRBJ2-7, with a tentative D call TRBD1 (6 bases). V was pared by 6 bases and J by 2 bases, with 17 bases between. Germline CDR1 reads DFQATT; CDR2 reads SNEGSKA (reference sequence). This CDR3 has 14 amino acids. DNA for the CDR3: TGCAGTGCCACCGGGACACTTAAGCCCTACGAGCAGTACTTC. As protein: CSATGTLKPYEQYF.

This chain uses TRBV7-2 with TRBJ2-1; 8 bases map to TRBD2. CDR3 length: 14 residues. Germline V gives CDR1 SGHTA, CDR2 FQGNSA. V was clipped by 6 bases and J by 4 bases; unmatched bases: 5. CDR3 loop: CASRSPSGYNEQFF. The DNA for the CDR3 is TGTGCCAGCAGATCCCCTAGCGGGTACAATGAGCAGTTCTTC. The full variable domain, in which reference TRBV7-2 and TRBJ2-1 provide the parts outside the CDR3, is GAGVSQSPSNKVTEKGKDVELRCDPISGHTALYWYRQSLGQGLEFLIYFQGNSAPDKSGLPSDRFSAERTGGSVSTLTIQRTQQEDSAVYLCASRSPSGYNEQFFGPGTRLTVL.

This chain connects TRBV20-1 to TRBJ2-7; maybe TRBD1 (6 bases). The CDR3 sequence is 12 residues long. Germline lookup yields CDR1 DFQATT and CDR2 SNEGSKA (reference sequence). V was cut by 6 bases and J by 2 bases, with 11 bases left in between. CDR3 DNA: TGCAGTGCAAGTTGGGGGCCCTACGAGCAGTACTTC. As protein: CSASWGPYEQYF.

CDR3 nucleotide sequence: TGCGCCAGCAGCTACACGTCAGGGGGAAGTTACGAGCAGTACTTC. This encodes CASSYTSGGSYEQYF. The chain couples TRBV5-1 to TRBJ2-7; TRBD1 matches at 7 bases. This CDR3 region has 15 residues. Germline V gene data show CDR1 as SGHRS and CDR2 as YFSETQ. V was clipped by 3 bases and J by 4 bases; unmatched bases: 10.

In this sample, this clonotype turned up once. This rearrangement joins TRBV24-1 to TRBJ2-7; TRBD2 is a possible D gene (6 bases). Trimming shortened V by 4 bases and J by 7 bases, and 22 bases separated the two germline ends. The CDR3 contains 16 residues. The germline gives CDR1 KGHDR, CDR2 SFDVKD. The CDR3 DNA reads TGTGCCACCAGTGAACCCCGGGAGACCTACGGAGGGGAGCAGTACTTC. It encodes CATSEPRETYGGEQYF.

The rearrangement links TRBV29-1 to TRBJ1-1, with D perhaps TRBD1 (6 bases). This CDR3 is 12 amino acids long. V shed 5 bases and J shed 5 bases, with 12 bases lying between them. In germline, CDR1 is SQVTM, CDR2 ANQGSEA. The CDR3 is CSVTRDITEAFF. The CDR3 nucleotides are TGCAGCGTTACCCGGGACATAACTGAAGCTTTCTTT.

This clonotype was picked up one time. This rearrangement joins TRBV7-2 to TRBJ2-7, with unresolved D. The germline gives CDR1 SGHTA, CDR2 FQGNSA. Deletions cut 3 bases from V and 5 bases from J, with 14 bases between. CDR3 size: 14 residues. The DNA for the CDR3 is TGTGCCAGCAGCTTGTCCGACACCCGACACGAGCAGTACTTC. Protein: CASSLSDTRHEQYF.

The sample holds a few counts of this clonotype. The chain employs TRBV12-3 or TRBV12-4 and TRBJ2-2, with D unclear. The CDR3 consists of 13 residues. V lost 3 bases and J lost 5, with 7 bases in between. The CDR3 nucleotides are TGTGCCAGCAGTTTTGGATCAACCGGGGAGCTGTTTTTT. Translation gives CASSFGSTGELFF.

CDR3 protein: CASSTRQGANTGELFF. In DNA form, the CDR3 reads TGTGCCAGTAGTACAAGACAGGGAGCGAACACCGGGGAGCTGTTTTTT. This chain joins TRBV19 and TRBJ2-2; 7 bases agree with TRBD1. Germline CDR1 and CDR2: LNHDA and SQIVND (reference sequence). Losses at the gene ends were 4 bases for V and 0 bases for J; bases not matched to a gene: 5. This CDR3 is built from 16 residues.

The CDR3 loop is CASSASSGDGYTF. DNA for the CDR3: TGTGCCAGCAGCGCATCCTCAGGCGATGGCTACACCTTC. The chain links TRBV7-9 to TRBJ1-2; D uncertain. The V and J ends lost 5 bases and 6 bases respectively, with 13 bases between them. Germline loops: CDR1 SEHNR, CDR2 FQNEAQ (reference sequence). CDR3 length: 13 amino acids.

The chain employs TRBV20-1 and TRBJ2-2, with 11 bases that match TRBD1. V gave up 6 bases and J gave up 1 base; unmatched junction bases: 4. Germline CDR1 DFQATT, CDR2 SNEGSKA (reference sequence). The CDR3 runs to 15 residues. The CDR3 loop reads CSAAGTGGNTGELFF. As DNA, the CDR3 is TGCAGTGCCGCCGGGACAGGGGGGAACACCGGGGAGCTGTTTTTT.

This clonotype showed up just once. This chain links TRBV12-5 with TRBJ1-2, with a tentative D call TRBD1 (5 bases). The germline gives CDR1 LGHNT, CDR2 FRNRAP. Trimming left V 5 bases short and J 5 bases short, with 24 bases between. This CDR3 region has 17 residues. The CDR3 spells CASGKASPVTGAYGYTF. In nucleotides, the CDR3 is TGTGCTAGTGGTAAGGCAAGCCCAGTCACCGGGGCTTATGGCTACACCTTC. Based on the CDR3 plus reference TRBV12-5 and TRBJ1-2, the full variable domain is DARVTQTPRHKVTEMGQEVTMRCQPILGHNTVFWYRQTMMQGLELLAYFRNRAPLDDSGMPKDRFSAEMPDATLATLKIQPSEPRDSAVYFCASGKASPVTGAYGYTFGSGTRLTVV.

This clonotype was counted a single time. The CDR3 DNA reads TGTGCCAGCAGCTTAGGTCCCCGCCAGACATCTGGAAACACCATATATTTT. It codes for CASSLGPRQTSGNTIYF. This sequence joins TRBV13 and TRBJ1-3; D unclear. CDR1 and CDR2 from the germline V gene are PRHDT and FYEKMQ (reference sequence). The germline V and J ends were trimmed by 0 bases and 1 base, with 13 bases remaining between them. The CDR3 is 17 residues long.

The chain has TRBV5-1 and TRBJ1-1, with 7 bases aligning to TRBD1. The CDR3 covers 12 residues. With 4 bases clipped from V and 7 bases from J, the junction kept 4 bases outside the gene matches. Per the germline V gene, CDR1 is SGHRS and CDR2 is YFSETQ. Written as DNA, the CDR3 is TGCGCCAGCAGCCCGACAGGGATTGAAGCTTTCTTT. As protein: CASSPTGIEAFF.